This TCR beta chain is drawn from a study of T cell responses to AZD1222 COVID-19 vaccine. Study results and limitations: Dominant CD4 TCR responses targeted spike regions 160-218 and 743-854. Regions left unmutated in variants are reportedly the target of nearly half of spike-specific TCRs. Donor demographics were predominantly white British with a female majority; clonal diversity may be underestimated. Among AZD1222 vaccinees, only six or seven were seropositive at baseline.

Note on this clone: Its antigen is still unknown.

Profiling relied on immunoSEQ multiplex PCR, and the TCRdb table lists in-frame clones only, not all of them. The sample has 90,000 to 150,000 clones; over 75% are singletons. The V gene's germline CDR1 is MDHEN and CDR2 SYDVKM. Germline trimming cut 6 bases from V and 7 bases from J; bases unmatched to any gene: 6. The CDR3 runs to 14 residues. The sample was peripheral blood, taken on day 0 of AZD1222 vaccination. The TCR was taken from an adult in good health. V usage is TRBV28 and J usage is TRBJ1-5; the match to TRBD1 covers 10 bases. The CDR3 reads CASSWDRGNQPQHF. In nucleotides, the CDR3 is TGTGCCAGCAGCTGGGACAGGGGAAACCAGCCCCAGCATTTT.